This T cell receptor (beta chain) was captured in a study of cytomegalovirus exposure and HLA in healthy donors. About the research overall: There were roughly 120 million unique TCR beta sequences, drawn from around 180 million T cells, in an earlier analysis.

General study results and limits: In a later analysis, across HLA loci, associated TCR counts were highest for DRB1, lowest for HLA-C. The study designated 150 or so TCR beta chains cytomegalovirus-associated. Cytomegalovirus status was reportedly diagnosed by the classifier with high specificity and sensitivity.

With regard to this clone: The target antigen is unknown.

The PCR made use of 60 Vbeta and 13 Jbeta primers. TCRdb's copy holds only in-frame clones and misses some; the assay was immunoSEQ multiplex PCR. The repertoire holds under 100,000 clones, with roughly 61% as singletons. Sequencing was carried out using PBMCs. The TCR sequence derives from a woman in her thirties or forties in good health and CMV-seropositive.

CDR3 in amino acids: CASSWERGANYGYTF. The CDR3 DNA sequence: TGTGCCAGCAGCTGGGAGAGAGGAGCTAACTATGGCTACACCTTC. The chain recombines TRBV5-4 with TRBJ1-2; D remains unclear. Per germline, CDR1 SGHNT and CDR2 YYREEE (reference sequence). Trimming cost V 3 bases and J 0 bases, with 12 bases left between them. There are 15 residues in the CDR3.